This TCR beta chain was retrieved from a study of CD8+ T cells in alopecia areata. Study-level information: Those patients who were treated received oral tofacitinib, which was given at 5 to 10 mg twice daily for moderate-to-severe alopecia areata.

On this clone: Antigen: not known.

Study-wide findings and caveats: Higher clonality and more expanded CD8+ clones appeared in lesional than normal scalp.

Looked up from germline, CDR1 is SNHLY and CDR2 is FYNNEI. CDR3 length: 14 residues. The germline V and J ends were trimmed by 5 bases and 4 bases, with 12 bases remaining between them. After isolation, RNA underwent reverse transcription to generate cDNA as the sequencing template. Here immunoSEQ multiplex PCR was the method, and the copy in TCRdb shows in-frame clones only, minus some. The sample lists about 180,000 clones; around 63% were seen once. Collection of lesional scalp punch biopsies and peripheral blood was performed in alopecia areata patients. Sorting separated CD4+ and CD8+ T cells out of PBMCs.

The receptor was derived from a human donor with alopecia areata. This chain uses TRBV2 with TRBJ2-4, with D tentatively TRBD1 (6 bases). The input for sequencing was CD4+ T cells sorted from blood, taken at week 0. The CDR3 loop reads CASSFSGTKNIQYF. The DNA of the CDR3 is TGTGCCAGCAGTTTTAGTGGGACAAAAAACATTCAGTACTTC.